This T cell receptor beta chain was sequenced during a study of T cells in narcolepsy. Notes on the study in general: Reportedly, autoreactive clonotypes were serially detected in patients' blood but not controls'. Autoreactive HCRT-specific and TRIB2-specific clonotypes were marked in same-patient CSF-versus-blood CD4+ comparisons.

Sequencing used immunoSEQ multiplex PCR; TCRdb keeps in-frame clones, though not all of them. The sample lists about 10,000 clones; 60% to 80% were seen once. About this clone: Its antigen is unidentified.

V shed 5 bases and J shed 10 bases, with 12 bases lying between them. Germline V gene sequence: CDR1 LNHDA, CDR2 SQIVND (reference sequence). This CDR3 is 12 amino acids long. Sequencing was performed on CD45RA- memory CD8+ T cells from PBMCs. The receptor was derived from a human donor with narcolepsy. The chain combines TRBV19 with TRBJ2-1, with D possibly TRBD1 on 5 matching bases. DNA for the CDR3: TGTGCCAGTAGTTGGGGCCCCGGGGAGCAGTTCTTC. Translated, it gives CASSWGPGEQFF.